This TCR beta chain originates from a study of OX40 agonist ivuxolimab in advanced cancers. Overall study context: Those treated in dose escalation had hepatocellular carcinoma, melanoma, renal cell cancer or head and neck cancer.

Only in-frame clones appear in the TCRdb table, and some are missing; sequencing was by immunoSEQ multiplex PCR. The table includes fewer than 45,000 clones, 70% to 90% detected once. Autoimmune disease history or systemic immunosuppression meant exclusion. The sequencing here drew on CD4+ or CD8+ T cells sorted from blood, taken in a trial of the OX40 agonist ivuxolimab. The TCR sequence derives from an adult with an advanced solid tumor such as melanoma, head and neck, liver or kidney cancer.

The CDR3 spells CASTWRGNSNQPQHF. Here the CDR3 DNA reads TGTGCCAGTACCTGGCGGGGGAACAGCAATCAGCCCCAGCATTTT. The V gene is TRBV19, the J gene TRBJ1-5, with a weak D call TRBD1 (5 bases). V shed 7 bases and J shed 1 base, with 14 bases lying between them. The CDR3 runs 15 residues. Germline V lookup: CDR1 LNHDA, CDR2 SQIVND (reference sequence).